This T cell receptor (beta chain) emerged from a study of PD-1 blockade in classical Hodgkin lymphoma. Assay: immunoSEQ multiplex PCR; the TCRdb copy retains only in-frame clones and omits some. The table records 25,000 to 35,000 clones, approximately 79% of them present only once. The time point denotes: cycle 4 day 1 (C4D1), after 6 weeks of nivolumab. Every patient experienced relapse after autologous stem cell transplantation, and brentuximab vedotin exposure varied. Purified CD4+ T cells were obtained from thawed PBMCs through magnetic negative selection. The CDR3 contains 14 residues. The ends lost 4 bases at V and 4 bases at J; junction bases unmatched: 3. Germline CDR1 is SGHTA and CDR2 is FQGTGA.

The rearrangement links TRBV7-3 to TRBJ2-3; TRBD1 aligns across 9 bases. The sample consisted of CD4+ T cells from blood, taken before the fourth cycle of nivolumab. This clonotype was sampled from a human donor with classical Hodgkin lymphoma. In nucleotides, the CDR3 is TGTGCCAGCAGCTCGGGACAGGGTTCAGATACGCAGTATTTT. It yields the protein CASSSGQGSDTQYF. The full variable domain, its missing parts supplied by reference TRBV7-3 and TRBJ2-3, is GAGVSQTPSNKVTEKGKYVELRCDPISGHTALYWYRQSLGQGPEFLIYFQGTGAADDSGLPNDRFFAVRPEGSVSTLKIQRTERGDSAVYLCASSSGQGSDTQYFGPGTRLTVL.